This record covers a single TCR beta chain. Its antigen is undetermined. For the second PCR, which ran for roughly 7 to 11 cycles, a sample-barcoded 5' primer and a J-beta primer mix were used. MiXCR, run by TCRdb on the 5' RACE reads, gives a single entry per CDR3 protein. The sample yields over a million distinct CDR3 sequences, roughly two fifths seen once. Germline V gene sequence: CDR1 SGHAT, CDR2 FQNNGV. This CDR3 contains 16 residues. V was clipped by 4 bases and J by 4 bases, with 17 bases between them. The sample belongs to a study of blood T cells in healthy people across ages. Overall study results and limits: The study lacked donor CMV status, which possibly confounded expanded clonotype changes.

The sequence derives from a woman aged 18-29 years in good health. The material sequenced was blood. The chain is built from TRBV11-2 and TRBJ2-1, with a tentative D call TRBD2 (7 bases). CDR3 in amino acids: CASSSDGGAFYNEQFF. CDR3 in DNA: TGTGCCAGCAGCTCCGATGGGGGGGCCTTTTACAATGAGCAGTTCTTC.